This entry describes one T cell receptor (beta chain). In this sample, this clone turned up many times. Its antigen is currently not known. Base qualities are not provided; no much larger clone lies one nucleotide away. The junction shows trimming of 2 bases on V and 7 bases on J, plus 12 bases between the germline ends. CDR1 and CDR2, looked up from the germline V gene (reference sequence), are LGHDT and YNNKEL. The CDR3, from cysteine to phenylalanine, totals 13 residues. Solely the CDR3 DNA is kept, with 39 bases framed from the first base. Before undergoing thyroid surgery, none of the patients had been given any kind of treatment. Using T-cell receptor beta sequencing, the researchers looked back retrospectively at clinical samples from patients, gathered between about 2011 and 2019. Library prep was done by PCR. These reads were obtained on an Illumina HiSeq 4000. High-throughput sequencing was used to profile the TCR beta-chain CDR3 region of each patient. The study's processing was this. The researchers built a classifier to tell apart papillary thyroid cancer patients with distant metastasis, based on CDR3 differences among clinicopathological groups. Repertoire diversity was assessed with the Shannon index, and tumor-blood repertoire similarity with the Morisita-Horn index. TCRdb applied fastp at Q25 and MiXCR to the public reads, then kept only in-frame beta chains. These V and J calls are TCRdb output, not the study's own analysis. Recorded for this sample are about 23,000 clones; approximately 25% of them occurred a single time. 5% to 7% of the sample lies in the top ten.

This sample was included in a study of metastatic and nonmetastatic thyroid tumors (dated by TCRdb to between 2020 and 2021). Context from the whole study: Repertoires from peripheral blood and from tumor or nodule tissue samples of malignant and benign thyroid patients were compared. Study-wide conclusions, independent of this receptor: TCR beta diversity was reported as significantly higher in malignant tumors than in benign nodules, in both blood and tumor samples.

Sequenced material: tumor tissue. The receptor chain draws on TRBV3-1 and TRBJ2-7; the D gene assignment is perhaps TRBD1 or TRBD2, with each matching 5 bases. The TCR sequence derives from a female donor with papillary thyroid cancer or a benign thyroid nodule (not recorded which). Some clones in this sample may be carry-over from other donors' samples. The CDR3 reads CASSQFGTREQYF. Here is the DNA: TGTGCCAGCAGCCAATTCGGGACCAGGGAGCAGTACTTC.